This T cell receptor (beta chain) came from a study of OX40 agonist ivuxolimab in advanced cancers. Study-level background: Ivuxolimab, which targeted the costimulatory receptor OX40 (CD134), was an agonistic, fully human IgG2 monoclonal antibody. Partial responses were achieved by three dose-escalation patients, of whom one had hepatocellular carcinoma and two had cutaneous melanoma. Intravenous ivuxolimab was administered to patients every 2 weeks at six dose levels: 0.01, 0.1, 0.3, 1.5, 3 and 10 mg/kg. Prior anti-PD-1, anti-PD-L1 or anti-CTLA-4 therapy was permitted, and checkpoint inhibitors had been received by around 40% of dose-escalation patients. Of the approximately 50 patients in dose escalation, about 19 had hepatocellular carcinoma, roughly 15 had melanoma, 9 had renal cell carcinoma and 9 had head and neck cancer. The purpose of peripheral TCRbeta sequencing was to test whether ivuxolimab changed TCR sequence diversity and led to clonal T-cell expansion. A male proportion of under 85% and a mean age of approximately 61 years, ranging from roughly 23 to 80, were recorded for the dose-escalation cohort. The paper reports the monotherapy dose-escalation portion (N ≈ 52 patients) of the phase I ivuxolimab trial.

The count of this clone is one. This clone's antigen is unknown. Within one base of it there is no much larger clone, and no base qualities were kept. Patients with autoimmune disease history or receiving systemic immunosuppression were excluded from the trial. Peripheral blood for TCR sequencing was collected from all dose cohorts at baseline, on cycle 4 day 1, and on cycle 7 day 1. Samples came from an open-label, multicenter, first-in-human phase I dose-escalation trial of ivuxolimab. Adults with locally advanced or metastatic head and neck squamous cell, hepatocellular, melanoma or renal cell carcinoma were enrolled in the trial. Before TCR sequencing, CD4+ T cells and CD8+ T cells from peripheral blood were sorted into separate populations. For sequencing of the TCRbeta CDR3 region, genomic DNA was extracted from the sorted cells. TCRbeta CDR3 regions were sequenced using the immunoSEQ Assay. Entries here come from immuneACCESS through TCRdb and include only in-frame sequences with V and J called. Some clones fail to appear in such tables; in the studies checked, an unresolved V gene covers under half of the shortfall, and the cause of the remainder is unknown. For this sample there are 70,000 to 75,000 clones; about 85% appear just once. Together, the top ten hold more than 0.5% of the sample.

Broad study findings and their caveats: In the 0.1-3.0 mg/kg groups, partial responders had among the lowest normalized peripheral clonal expansion, particularly in CD8+ T cells. At doses from 0.1 to 3.0 mg/kg, clonal expansion was seen in both CD4+ and CD8+ blood T cells between baseline and week 6. The antigen specificity of the peripheral T cells that underwent clonal expansion was not determined. After ivuxolimab, expanded clones were on average more numerous among CD8+ T cells than among CD4+ T cells. Low levels of normalized T-cell clonal expansion were also seen in some patients who did not respond.

Taken from cysteine to phenylalanine, the CDR3 has 17 residues. The entry retains the CDR3 DNA only, 51 bases that are in frame from base 1. V has 2 bases trimmed and J has 1 base trimmed; junction bases matching no gene number 9. As encoded in the germline V gene (reference sequence), CDR1 is GTSNPN while CDR2 is SVGIG. The sequence links TRBV30 to TRBJ1-1; 11 central bases correspond to TRBD1. The input for sequencing was CD4+ or CD8+ T cells sorted from blood, taken in a trial of the OX40 agonist ivuxolimab. The TCR was taken from an adult with an advanced solid tumor such as melanoma, head and neck, liver or kidney cancer. The CDR3 amino acid sequence is: CAWSFRDRGTRNTEAFF. The sequenced DNA: TGTGCCTGGAGTTTCCGGGACAGGGGGACTAGGAACACTGAAGCTTTCTTT.